A single sample is the source of the 23 T cell receptor beta chains below, sequenced in a study of blood T cell repertoires in COVID-19. The table came from immunoSEQ multiplex PCR; TCRdb's copy has only in-frame clones and leaves some out. The data show about 200,000 clones, around 89% seen once. What was sequenced was PBMCs or T cells enriched from blood (not recorded which). Source of these receptors: a woman between 18 and 29 years old who had recovered from COVID-19.

This chain links TRBV7-9 with TRBJ1-1, with 11 positions matching TRBD1. CDR1 SEHNR and CDR2 FQNEAQ come from the germline V gene (reference sequence). Trimming took 4 bases from V and 5 from J; bases not matched to a gene: 12. The CDR3 is 17 amino acids. This chain's CDR3 is CASSSWTGGDFRTEAFF. CDR3 nucleotides: TGTGCCAGCAGCTCTTGGACAGGGGGCGATTTTCGGACTGAAGCTTTCTTT.

This chain links TRBV5-4 with TRBJ2-2, with TRBD2 identical over 8 bases. CDR3 length equals 17 residues. Trimming cost V 7 bases and J 1 base; bases outside gene matches: 12. Germline-derived CDR1 and CDR2 are SGHNT and YYREEE (reference sequence). The CDR3 loop is CASRLGLAGGNTGELFF. In DNA form, the CDR3 reads TGTGCCAGCCGGTTAGGGCTGGCGGGGGGGAACACCGGGGAGCTGTTTTTT.

In DNA form, the CDR3 reads TGTGCCAGCTGCGGAGAGGGCTCCTACGAGCAGTACTTC. This sequence encodes CASCGEGSYEQYF. The chain combines TRBV28 with TRBJ2-7, with TRBD2 as a possible D gene (5 bases). The ends were cut back, 8 bases at V and 0 bases at J, with 11 bases in the middle. From germline, CDR1 is MDHEN and CDR2 SYDVKM. This CDR3 has 13 residues.

The chain joins TRBV3-1 (or the pseudogene TRBV3-2) to TRBJ1-4, with D unclear. Trimming stripped 4 bases from V and 1 base from J, with 10 bases between. Germline lookup yields CDR1 LGHDT and CDR2 YNNKEL (reference sequence). The CDR3 is 15 amino acids. The CDR3 coding sequence is TGTGCCAGCAGCCCTCGGTTTGGAACTAATGAAAAACTGTTTTTT. Translated: CASSPRFGTNEKLFF.

In DNA form, the CDR3 reads TGTGCCAGCCGACCGGGAGAGGGGGCCTCCTACGAGCAGTACTTC. Its protein product is CASRPGEGASYEQYF. The chain links TRBV27 to TRBJ2-7; D possibly corresponds to TRBD1 (7 bases). The germline V gene encodes CDR1 MNHEY and CDR2 SMNVEV (reference sequence). Trimming left V 8 bases short and J 0 bases short, with 17 bases between. This CDR3 region has 15 residues.

V is TRBV5-4 and J is TRBJ2-5, with 11 bases aligning to TRBD2. Germline trimming cut 1 base from V and 4 bases from J; bases unmatched to any gene: 3. CDR3 length: 15 residues. Germline loops: CDR1 SGHNT, CDR2 YYREEE (reference sequence). The CDR3 is CASSLPSGGRETQYF. The CDR3 DNA reads TGTGCCAGCAGCTTGCCTAGCGGGGGGAGAGAGACCCAGTACTTC.

V usage is TRBV28 and J usage is TRBJ1-2; 7 nucleotides match TRBD1. In germline, CDR1 is MDHEN, CDR2 SYDVKM. This CDR3 is built from 14 residues. After removal of 5 bases from V and 4 bases from J, the junction contained 7 bases not matched to a gene. CDR3 sequence reads: CASSLTGRGYGYTF. As DNA, the CDR3 is TGTGCCAGCAGTCTGACAGGGCGAGGCTATGGCTACACCTTC.

The gene calls are TRBV2 and TRBJ1-5, with 7 bases that match TRBD1. Germline trimming cut 7 bases from V and 4 bases from J; bases unmatched to any gene: 4. This CDR3 is built from 13 residues. Germline V gives CDR1 SNHLY, CDR2 FYNNEI. CDR3 residues: CASKGQMNQPQHF. CDR3 sequence (DNA): TGTGCCAGCAAGGGACAGATGAATCAGCCCCAGCATTTT.

This clone was observed at least ten times. V usage is TRBV10-1 and J usage is TRBJ1-5; TRBD1 aligns across 8 bases. The CDR3 has 18 residues. Germline lookup yields CDR1 WNHNN and CDR2 SYGVQD (reference sequence). With V trimmed by 10 bases and J by 4 bases, 21 bases remained unmatched. DNA for the CDR3: TGCGCCACCCCTCCAATAGGGGAACAGGGGGATATGAATCAGCCCCAGCATTTT. This encodes CATPPIGEQGDMNQPQHF.

The chain links TRBV28 to TRBJ2-3; no reliable D call. V lost 3 bases and J 1 base, leaving 11 bases between the germline ends. The CDR3 is 15 residues long. The V gene's germline CDR1 is MDHEN and CDR2 SYDVKM. The CDR3 loop reads CASSLGPDGTDTQYF. DNA for the CDR3: TGTGCCAGCAGTTTGGGCCCCGATGGCACAGATACGCAGTATTTT.

This chain links TRBV24-1 with TRBJ2-3, with TRBD1 matching 7 bases. CDR1 is KGHDR and CDR2 is SFDVKD in the germline V gene. After removal of 5 bases from V and 7 bases from J, the junction contained 14 bases not matched to a gene. This CDR3 spans 16 amino acids. CDR3 DNA sequence: TGTGCCACCAGTGCCCCCACAGGGGACGGCCCAAATACGCAGTATTTT. Encoded protein: CATSAPTGDGPNTQYF.

This clone was seen once. The V call is TRBV27, the J call TRBJ2-1; 8 positions agree with TRBD2. After removal of 3 bases from V and 5 bases from J, the junction contained 6 bases not matched to a gene. The CDR3 consists of 15 residues. Germline-derived CDR1 and CDR2 are MNHEY and SMNVEV (reference sequence). Written as DNA, the CDR3 is TGTGCCAGCAGTTTCCCCGGACTAGCCGACAATGAGCAGTTCTTC. Its translation: CASSFPGLADNEQFF.

The DNA of the CDR3 is TGTGCCAGCAGCGTAGCAGGGGGCGGGGAGACCCAGTACTTC. It encodes CASSVAGGGETQYF. The chain links TRBV9 to TRBJ2-5; 8 bases fit TRBD1. The J segment lost 5 bases and the V segment lost 0 bases, leaving 3 bases of the junction unmatched. CDR1 and CDR2 from the germline V gene are SGDLS and YYNGEE. CDR3 length: 14 residues.

The rearrangement uses TRBV29-1 and TRBJ1-2, with TRBD1 matching over 8 bases. The CDR3 runs 14 residues. V lost 4 bases to trimming and J lost 4 bases; unmatched junction nucleotides: 8. Germline loops: CDR1 SQVTM, CDR2 ANQGSEA. In DNA, the CDR3 is TGCAGCGTTGTTAACAGGGGGACCTCCTATGGCTACACCTTC. As protein: CSVVNRGTSYGYTF. The full variable domain, its missing parts supplied by reference TRBV29-1 and TRBJ1-2, is SAVISQKPSRDICQRGTSLTIQCQVDSQVTMMFWYRQQPGQSLTLIATANQGSEATYESGFVIDKFPISRPNLTFSTLTVSNMSPEDSSIYLCSVVNRGTSYGYTFGSGTRLTVV.

The V gene is TRBV9, the J gene TRBJ2-3; 11 bases agree with TRBD2. Germline assignment: CDR1 SGDLS and CDR2 YYNGEE. The CDR3 runs to 16 residues. After removal of 3 bases from V and 4 bases from J, the junction contained 7 bases not matched to a gene. CDR3 sequence (DNA): TGTGCCAGCAGCGGATTAGCGGGGGGGAGGGCAGATACGCAGTATTTT. Translated: CASSGLAGGRADTQYF. The whole variable domain, remainder taken from reference TRBV9 and TRBJ2-3, is DSGVTQTPKHLITATGQRVTLRCSPRSGDLSVYWYQQSLDQGLQFLIQYYNGEERAKGNILERFSAQQFPDLHSELNLSSLELGDSALYFCASSGLAGGRADTQYFGPGTRLTVL.

The chain recombines TRBV6-5 with TRBJ1-2; no firm D call. Germline V gene lookup returns CDR1 MNHEY and CDR2 SVGAGI. Trimming removed 8 bases from V and 2 bases from J, with 12 bases in between. CDR3 size: 13 residues. CDR3 loop: CASCPKLNYGYTF. In DNA, the CDR3 is TGTGCCAGCTGCCCTAAACTGAACTATGGCTACACCTTC.

The genes are TRBV11-2 and TRBJ2-7, with a tentative D call TRBD2 (6 bases). Germline lookup yields CDR1 SGHAT and CDR2 FQNNGV. With 1 base removed from V and 9 bases from J, the gap between germline ends came to 10 bases. This CDR3 contains 12 residues. This CDR3 reads CASSLGGTVQYF. CDR3 sequence (DNA): TGTGCCAGCAGCTTAGGAGGGACTGTGCAGTACTTC.

This chain links TRBV30 with TRBJ1-3, with unresolved D. This CDR3 region has 15 residues. Trimming pared 0 bases from V and 0 bases from J, leaving 9 bases between. Germline lookup yields CDR1 GTSNPN and CDR2 SVGIG (reference sequence). In DNA, the CDR3 is TGTGCCTGGAGTGTACGCGGCAACTCTGGAAACACCATATATTTT. This encodes CAWSVRGNSGNTIYF.

The chain combines TRBV7-8 with TRBJ1-2; maybe TRBD1 (5 bases). V was clipped by 4 bases and J by 4 bases, with 10 bases between them. The CDR3 runs 13 residues. Per germline, CDR1 SGHVS and CDR2 FQNEAQ. CDR3 nucleotide sequence: TGTGCCAGCAGCTACGACAGTAGCTATGGCTACACCTTC. It is translated as CASSYDSSYGYTF.

The chain is built from TRBV18 and TRBJ1-6, with 9 nucleotides matching TRBD1. Per the germline V gene, CDR1 is KGHSH and CDR2 is LQKENI. V trimming: 5 bases; J trimming: 1 base; junction bases outside the gene matches: 9. This CDR3 spans 18 amino acids. CDR3 in amino acids: CASSTIQGARSYNSPLHF. For the CDR3, the DNA is TGTGCCAGCTCAACTATACAGGGGGCGAGGTCCTATAATTCACCCCTCCACTTT. The full variable domain, with the rest looked up from reference TRBV18 and TRBJ1-6, is NAGVMQNPRHLVRRRGQEARLRCSPMKGHSHVYWYRQLPEEGLKFMVYLQKENIIDESGMPKERFSAEFPKEGPSILRIQQVVRGDSAAYFCASSTIQGARSYNSPLHFGNGTRLTVT.

This chain connects TRBV12-3 or TRBV12-4 to TRBJ2-7; D unclear. The ends were cut back, 1 base at V and 7 bases at J, with 5 bases in the middle. This CDR3 has 11 residues. This CDR3 reads CASSLGREQYF. CDR3 sequence (DNA): TGTGCCAGCAGTTTAGGCAGGGAGCAGTACTTC.

V usage is TRBV28 and J usage is TRBJ1-5; 8 bases agree with TRBD1. In germline, CDR1 is MDHEN, CDR2 SYDVKM. CDR3 length: 13 residues. V was pared by 6 bases and J by 4 bases, with 2 bases of the junction left unmatched. The CDR3 nucleotides are TGTGCCAGCAGGGGGACAGGAAATCAGCCCCAGCATTTT. Translated: CASRGTGNQPQHF.

The chain links TRBV18 to TRBJ1-2, with D possibly matching TRBD1 (5 bases). V dropped 4 bases and J dropped 2 bases, with 8 bases sitting between them. The V gene's germline CDR1 is KGHSH and CDR2 LQKENI. The CDR3 runs to 13 residues. CDR3 DNA sequence: TGTGCCAGCTCACATGACAGAAACTATGGCTACACCTTC. Amino acid sequence: CASSHDRNYGYTF. The full variable domain, with the rest looked up from reference TRBV18 and TRBJ1-2, is NAGVMQNPRHLVRRRGQEARLRCSPMKGHSHVYWYRQLPEEGLKFMVYLQKENIIDESGMPKERFSAEFPKEGPSILRIQQVVRGDSAAYFCASSHDRNYGYTFGSGTRLTVV.